This T cell receptor beta chain was captured by sequencing in a study of T cell responses to AZD1222 COVID-19 vaccine. TCRdb's table, derived via immunoSEQ multiplex PCR, lists solely in-frame clones and lacks some. The table has fewer than 200,000 clones, over 75% seen once. There are 15 residues in the CDR3. Per germline, CDR1 MNHNS and CDR2 SASEGT. V lost 2 bases to trimming and J lost 7 bases; unmatched junction nucleotides: 8. The chain combines TRBV6-1 with TRBJ1-2, with 9 bases matching TRBD1. The material sequenced was peripheral blood, taken 28 days after the second AZD1222 dose. The sequence came from an adult who received the AZD1222 COVID-19 vaccine. This CDR3 is CASSETGTGFFGYTF. Written as DNA, the CDR3 is TGTGCCAGCAGTGAAACCGGGACAGGGTTTTTTGGCTACACCTTC.